One and the same sample provided the 22 T cell receptor beta chains below, sequenced in a study of regulatory T cells in long-lasting Graves disease. Specified time point: persistent/refractory GD, antithyroid drugs over 5 years with positive TRAb. The authors made the TCR library using RNA they extracted from PBMCs. In building TCR beta libraries, iRepertoire HTBI primers were used together with Arm-PCR of CDR3 regions. TCRdb processed the multiplex PCR reads anew with MiXCR; each CDR3 protein has one entry. In the table there are approximately 380,000 distinct CDR3 sequences, around 20% of which are singletons. Here the sequenced sample was peripheral blood mononuclear cells (PBMCs), taken when the disease was refractory, from a patient treated with antithyroid drugs. Receptors originate from a female donor with Graves disease.

The table lists this clonotype with many counts. J is TRBJ1-2 and V is TRBV6-1; TRBD1 is a possible D gene (5 bases). CDR3 length: 18 amino acids. Looked up from germline, CDR1 is MNHNS and CDR2 is SASEGT. With 9 bases removed from V and 7 bases from J, the gap between germline ends came to 33 bases. CDR3 sequence reads: CASRPPGTIRRGSGGYTF. In DNA, the CDR3 is TGTGCCAGTCGACCCCCGGGGACGATCAGACGTGGATCCGGTGGCTACACCTTC.

CDR3 sequence (DNA): TGTGCCAGCAGTTACTCACCACCCAATGAGCAGTTCTTC. Its translation is CASSYSPPNEQFF. The gene calls are TRBV6-2 or TRBV6-3 and TRBJ2-1, with D unresolved. Germline values: CDR1 MNHEY, CDR2 SVGEGT. V dropped 0 bases and J dropped 6 bases, with 6 bases sitting between them. The CDR3 contains 13 residues.

The V and J genes are TRBV15 and TRBJ2-5; 7 bases fit TRBD2. The CDR3 length is 14 residues. Germline trimming cut 0 bases from V and 5 bases from J; bases unmatched to any gene: 3. Germline V gives CDR1 LNHNV, CDR2 YYDKDF (reference sequence). DNA for the CDR3: TGTGCCACCAGCAGAGATCTGGGGGGGGAGACCCAGTACTTC. Translating it yields CATSRDLGGETQYF.

This clonotype has more than one count but fewer than ten. This chain uses TRBV6-4 with TRBJ1-2; D is perhaps TRBD1 (6 bases). With 8 bases removed from V and 2 bases from J, the gap between germline ends came to 15 bases. The CDR3 totals 14 residues. The germline CDR1 and CDR2 sequences are MRHNA and SNTAGT. The DNA for the CDR3 is TGTGCCAGCCGCCCCGAAGACAGGAACTATGGCTACACCTTC. The encoded protein is CASRPEDRNYGYTF.

This chain uses TRBV29-1 with TRBJ2-5, with 8 bases lining up with TRBD1. Looked up from germline, CDR1 is SQVTM and CDR2 is ANQGSEA. With 8 bases clipped from V and 2 bases from J, the junction kept 4 bases outside the gene matches. The CDR3 consists of 12 residues. The CDR3 bases are TGCAGCACCGGGACAGGTCAAGAGACCCAGTACTTC. Translated: CSTGTGQETQYF.

This clonotype was seen ten or more times. The chain joins TRBV7-8 to TRBJ1-5, with D unclear. Germline V gene lookup returns CDR1 SGHVS and CDR2 FQNEAQ. The CDR3 length is 16 residues. The V and J ends lost 5 bases and 2 bases respectively, with 16 bases between them. CDR3 amino acids: CASSPIEGLGNQPQHF. The CDR3 DNA follows: TGTGCCAGCAGCCCCATAGAAGGGTTGGGCAATCAGCCCCAGCATTTT.

This clonotype was counted at least ten times. The V gene is TRBV10-3, the J gene TRBJ1-5; 8 bases line up with TRBD1. V trimming: 7 bases; J trimming: 6 bases; junction bases outside the gene matches: 5. The germline gives CDR1 ENHRY, CDR2 SYGVKD. The CDR3 covers 13 residues. CDR3 amino acids: CAINQGAGQPQHF. CDR3 nucleotide sequence: TGTGCCATCAATCAGGGGGCAGGTCAGCCCCAGCATTTT.

This clonotype was seen repeatedly, ten times or more. The chain uses TRBV29-1 and TRBJ2-5; D uncertain. The CDR3 sequence is 14 residues long. The germline V gene has CDR1 SQVTM and CDR2 ANQGSEA. V lost 4 bases and J 4 bases, leaving 16 bases between the germline ends. The CDR3 spells CSVGSSPVGETQYF. CDR3 DNA sequence: TGCAGCGTTGGTTCCAGCCCGGTGGGAGAGACCCAGTACTTC.

This clonotype was detected ten times or more. The chain links TRBV20-1 to TRBJ1-6; no clear D gene. V shed 1 base and J shed 1 base, with 11 bases lying between them. Looked up from germline, CDR1 is DFQATT and CDR2 is SNEGSKA (reference sequence). The CDR3 totals 16 residues. CDR3 loop: CSARVAMGSYNSPLHF. DNA of the CDR3: TGCAGTGCTAGAGTCGCTATGGGGTCCTATAATTCACCCCTCCACTTT.

This clonotype has ten or more counts. V usage is TRBV20-1 and J usage is TRBJ2-7, with D unresolved. Germline V gives CDR1 DFQATT, CDR2 SNEGSKA (reference sequence). V was clipped by 4 bases and J by 5 bases, with 15 bases between them. The CDR3 is 13 residues long. In DNA, the CDR3 is TGCAGTGCTACGGCGTCGGGCTCGGACGAGCAGTACTTC. This translates into CSATASGSDEQYF.

V gene TRBV5-1 combines with J gene TRBJ2-5, with 10 bases aligning to TRBD1. V lost 3 bases to trimming and J lost 3 bases; unmatched junction nucleotides: 8. Germline CDR1 reads SGHRS; CDR2 reads YFSETQ. CDR3 length: 16 residues. The CDR3 DNA follows: TGCGCCAGCAGCTGTCCGGGACAGGGGACCAAAGAGACCCAGTACTTC. Amino acids: CASSCPGQGTKETQYF.

This sequence joins TRBV10-3 and TRBJ2-1; a weak D match, TRBD1 (5 bases). The CDR3 contains 13 residues. Germline assignment: CDR1 ENHRY and CDR2 SYGVKD. Trimming pared 2 bases from V and 5 bases from J, leaving 7 bases between. CDR3 loop: CAISETGDNEQFF. The CDR3 region has the DNA TGTGCCATCAGTGAGACAGGAGACAATGAGCAGTTCTTC.

J is TRBJ2-5 and V is TRBV20-1; the D gene is possibly TRBD1 (5 bases). V lost 0 bases, J lost 4 bases, and 12 bases lay in between. The CDR3 consists of 14 residues. Germline assignment: CDR1 DFQATT and CDR2 SNEGSKA (reference sequence). The CDR3 is CSARDGANGETQYF. The CDR3 bases are TGCAGTGCTAGAGATGGGGCAAACGGAGAGACCCAGTACTTC.

This clonotype was detected ten times or more. The gene calls are TRBV6-1 and TRBJ1-2, with TRBD1 matching 8 bases. Germline CDR1 and CDR2: MNHNS and SASEGT. The CDR3 loop spans 15 amino acids. V dropped 6 bases and J dropped 4; count of bases not matched to a gene: 10. For the CDR3, the DNA is TGTGCCAGCAGCCCCGGGACAGGTACACCCTATGGCTACACCTTC. Translated: CASSPGTGTPYGYTF.

This clonotype was observed many times. The chain carries TRBV18 and TRBJ1-3; weak D call: TRBD1 (6 bases). V dropped 3 bases and J dropped 4 bases, with 7 bases sitting between them. The CDR3 has 13 residues. Germline loops: CDR1 KGHSH, CDR2 LQKENI. CDR3: CASSPGQGNTIYF. In DNA form, the CDR3 reads TGTGCCAGCTCACCGGGACAAGGAAACACCATATATTTT.

On this clonotype: The junction differs from germline at one of its ends, possibly a read error. This CDR3 is CASREQGGSFEQYF. The CDR3 DNA follows: TGTGCCAGCAGAGAACAGGGGGGATCCTTCGAGCAGTACTTC. The rearrangement links TRBV6-2 or TRBV6-3 to TRBJ2-7; 8 nucleotides line up with TRBD1. Germline CDR1 MNHEY, CDR2 SVGEGT. The CDR3 loop spans 14 amino acids.

This clonotype has ten or more counts. J is TRBJ2-7 and V is TRBV6-2 or TRBV6-3; D is possibly TRBD1 (6 bases). Trimming cost V 5 bases and J 2 bases, with 10 bases left between them. This CDR3 region has 13 residues. The germline CDR1 and CDR2 sequences are MNHEY and SVGEGT. The chain's CDR3 is CASSVGQTYEQYF. CDR3 nucleotides: TGTGCCAGCAGTGTAGGACAGACCTACGAGCAGTACTTC.

The rearrangement links TRBV10-1 to TRBJ2-7; 13 bases are shared with TRBD2. Losses at the gene ends were 10 bases for V and 6 bases for J; bases not matched to a gene: 15. There are 16 residues in the CDR3. Germline CDR1 is WNHNN and CDR2 is SYGVQD (reference sequence). CDR3 sequence (DNA): TGCGCCACCCTTCGGACTAGCGGGAGATGTATGAGCGAGCAGTACTTC. Its translation: CATLRTSGRCMSEQYF.

The genes are TRBV19 and TRBJ2-7; 10 bases agree with TRBD1. Per germline, CDR1 LNHDA and CDR2 SQIVND (reference sequence). Trimming at V came to 6 bases and at J to 5 bases, leaving 7 bases not matched to a gene. CDR3 length: 14 amino acids. This CDR3 is CASRPGQGRDEQYF. CDR3 DNA: TGTGCCAGTAGGCCGGGACAGGGGCGAGACGAGCAGTACTTC.

This clonotype was counted ten times or more. The V call is TRBV11-2, the J call TRBJ2-7, with no clear D. V lost 4 bases to trimming and J lost 4 bases, with 11 bases between them. CDR1 is SGHAT, CDR2 FQNNGV, per germline. There are 13 residues in the CDR3. The CDR3 loop is CASSSGPQYEQYF. The CDR3 bases are TGTGCCAGCAGCTCCGGACCCCAGTACGAGCAGTACTTC.

The V call is TRBV30, the J call TRBJ1-5; D perhaps matches TRBD1 (6 bases). The V end was cut by 0 bases, the J end by 0 bases, with 15 bases between. There are 17 residues in the CDR3. Germline assignment: CDR1 GTSNPN and CDR2 SVGIG (reference sequence). As DNA, the CDR3 is TGTGCCTGGAGTGTGGGGCAGGGGAGGCATAGCAATCAGCCCCAGCATTTT. Protein product: CAWSVGQGRHSNQPQHF. The full variable domain, its missing parts supplied by reference TRBV30 and TRBJ1-5, is SQTIHQWPATLVQPVGSPLSLECTVEGTSNPNLYWYRQAAGRGLQLLFYSVGIGQISSEVPQNLSASRPQDRQFILSSKKLLLSDSGFYLCAWSVGQGRHSNQPQHFGDGTRLSIL.

J is TRBJ2-7 and V is TRBV4-1; TRBD1 matches 7 bases. CDR1 is MGHRA, CDR2 YSYEKL, per germline. The CDR3 is 15 residues long. V lost 4 bases, J lost 4 bases, and 10 bases stayed unmatched. CDR3 region: CASSPNSGQLYEQYF. As DNA, the CDR3 is TGCGCCAGCAGCCCGAACTCGGGACAGCTTTACGAGCAGTACTTC.